One and the same sample provided the 26 T cell receptor beta chains below, sequenced in a study of blood T cell repertoires in COVID-19. Only in-frame clones appear in the TCRdb table, and some are missing; sequencing was by immunoSEQ multiplex PCR. Here the sample spans 120,000 to 150,000 clones, approximately 85% being singletons. The specimen sequenced was peripheral blood. These receptors were collected from a man aged 45-65 years with acute or convalescent COVID-19.

This sequence joins TRBV30 and TRBJ1-2; TRBD1 matches 9 bases. Germline CDR1 is GTSNPN and CDR2 is SVGIG (reference sequence). The CDR3 runs 15 residues. With 0 bases clipped from V and 8 bases from J, the junction kept 10 bases outside the gene matches. The CDR3 nucleotides are TGTGCCTGGAGTGTACACGGGGACAGGGCTCGGGGCTACACCTTC. Encoded protein: CAWSVHGDRARGYTF.

The chain couples TRBV3-1 (or the pseudogene TRBV3-2) to TRBJ1-5; D gene unclear. The CDR3 covers 12 residues. Per germline, CDR1 LGHDT and CDR2 YNNKEL (reference sequence). Between the trimmed V and J ends, which lost 3 bases and 4 bases, there was a span of 4 bases. CDR3 in DNA: TGTGCCAGCAGCCATTATAATCAGCCCCAGCATTTT. The encoded protein is CASSHYNQPQHF.

The chain employs TRBV10-3 and TRBJ2-3; weak D call: TRBD2 (6 bases). CDR1 and CDR2 from the germline V gene are ENHRY and SYGVKD. V gave up 0 bases and J gave up 7 bases, with 11 bases separating them. This CDR3 is 14 amino acids long. CDR3 bases: TGTGCCATCAGTGAGTCGGGCGGGAAATATACGCAGTATTTT. Residues: CAISESGGKYTQYF.

This clone was recorded once. The rearrangement joins TRBV5-4 to TRBJ2-7, with D tentatively TRBD2 (7 bases). Trimming left V 1 base short and J 4 bases short, with 12 bases between. Looked up from germline, CDR1 is SGHNT and CDR2 is YYREEE (reference sequence). CDR3 size: 14 residues. The CDR3: CASSLNREGYEQYF. The CDR3 coding sequence is TGTGCCAGCAGCTTGAACAGGGAGGGGTACGAGCAGTACTTC.

This chain connects TRBV7-3 to TRBJ1-6, with D possibly being TRBD1 (6 bases). The CDR3 spans 14 residues. CDR1 is SGHTA, CDR2 FQGTGA, per germline. Between the trimmed V and J ends, which lost 2 bases and 9 bases, there was a span of 11 bases. Written as DNA, the CDR3 is TGTGCCAGCAGCTTAGGCAGGGGCCCTTCACCCCTCCACTTT. Its protein is CASSLGRGPSPLHF.

This clone was counted between two and nine times. The chain has TRBV19 and TRBJ1-1; D ambiguous. The CDR3 has 11 residues. Germline V gene sequence: CDR1 LNHDA, CDR2 SQIVND (reference sequence). V was clipped by 11 bases and J by 1 base, with 8 bases between them. CDR3 in amino acids: CASVGNTEAFF. The CDR3 DNA follows: TGTGCCTCCGTCGGGAACACTGAAGCTTTCTTT.

The V gene is TRBV18, the J gene TRBJ2-3; 7 positions match TRBD1. With 4 bases clipped from V and 3 bases from J, the junction kept 13 bases outside the gene matches. Germline loops: CDR1 KGHSH, CDR2 LQKENI. The CDR3 runs 17 residues. As DNA, the CDR3 is TGTGCCAGCTCACGCGACCTACAGGGGCAGATGACAGATACGCAGTATTTT. Translation gives CASSRDLQGQMTDTQYF.

This clone turned up a few times. The chain uses TRBV7-3 and TRBJ1-2; D possibly corresponds to TRBD1 (6 bases). This CDR3 region has 13 residues. Germline CDR1 reads SGHTA; CDR2 reads FQGTGA. The V end was cut by 3 bases, the J end by 2 bases, with 7 bases between. The CDR3 protein is CASSFQGNYGYTF. CDR3 coding DNA: TGTGCCAGCAGCTTCCAGGGGAACTATGGCTACACCTTC.

The chain has TRBV11-3 and TRBJ2-5, with 7 bases matching TRBD1. The ends lost 3 bases at V and 4 bases at J; junction bases unmatched: 11. The CDR3 covers 16 residues. In germline, CDR1 is SGHNT, CDR2 YENEEA. The CDR3 spells CASSLGASTGRETQYF. The CDR3 nucleotides are TGTGCCAGCAGCTTGGGGGCCTCGACAGGGCGAGAGACCCAGTACTTC.

V usage is TRBV10-3 and J usage is TRBJ2-7; D not resolved. Per germline, CDR1 ENHRY and CDR2 SYGVKD. CDR3 length: 12 residues. V was clipped by 8 bases and J by 1 base, with 9 bases between them. The DNA for the CDR3 is TGTGCCATCGGCGGTAGTTCCTACGAGCAGTACTTC. It is translated as CAIGGSSYEQYF.

The chain employs TRBV28 and TRBJ2-7; 8 nucleotides line up with TRBD2. The CDR3 sequence is 13 residues long. After removal of 9 bases from V and 6 bases from J, the junction contained 10 bases not matched to a gene. Germline V gene lookup returns CDR1 MDHEN and CDR2 SYDVKM. CDR3 nucleotide sequence: TGTGCCAGTAGCCCGGGAGGGCCCCTCGAGCAGTACTTC. It codes for CASSPGGPLEQYF.

The CDR3 sequence: CASTPDRSSYEQYF. The CDR3 nucleotides read TGTGCCAGCACCCCGGACAGGAGCTCCTACGAGCAGTACTTC. This rearrangement joins TRBV2 to TRBJ2-7; 7 nucleotides agree with TRBD1. The germline V gene has CDR1 SNHLY and CDR2 FYNNEI. The V segment lost 7 bases and the J segment 0 bases; nucleotides outside the gene matches: 6. This CDR3 is built from 14 residues.

This clone was observed a few times. The chain uses TRBV2 and TRBJ2-3; 7 bases align to TRBD1. The germline V gene encodes CDR1 SNHLY and CDR2 FYNNEI. Trimming cost V 9 bases and J 1 base; bases outside gene matches: 10. The CDR3 extends over 15 amino acids. CDR3 DNA: TGTGCCAGGGGAATTATACAGGGGCGCACAGATACGCAGTATTTT. It translates to CARGIIQGRTDTQYF.

V is TRBV21-1 and J is TRBJ2-5; the DNA was not compared with TRBD1, the D call given in the table. TRBV21-1 represents a pseudogene. This CDR3 has 13 amino acids. The CDR3 loop reads CASSPGQQETQYF. CDR3 DNA: TGTGCCAGCAGTCCCGGACAGCAAGAGACCCAGTACTTC.

The chain recombines TRBV5-1 with TRBJ2-7; D gene unclear. The V end lost 0 bases, the J end lost 3 bases, and 7 bases lay between the germline ends. Germline CDR1 reads SGHRS; CDR2 reads YFSETQ. CDR3 length: 13 amino acids. In DNA, the CDR3 is TGCGCCAGCAGCTTGGGAGACATCTACGAGCAGTACTTC. It translates to CASSLGDIYEQYF. Using reference TRBV5-1 and TRBJ2-7 for the parts outside the CDR3, the full variable domain is KAGVTQTPRYLIKTRGQQVTLSCSPISGHRSVSWYQQTPGQGLQFLFEYFSETQRNKGNFPGRFSGRQFSNSRSEMNVSTLELGDSALYLCASSLGDIYEQYFGPGTRLTVT.

V is TRBV19 and J is TRBJ2-1; D might be TRBD1 (6 bases). CDR3 length equals 17 residues. From germline, CDR1 is LNHDA and CDR2 SQIVND (reference sequence). The germline V and J ends were trimmed by 3 bases and 0 bases, with 15 bases remaining between them. CDR3 protein: CASSMVAGEVSYNEQFF. In DNA form, the CDR3 reads TGTGCCAGTAGTATGGTGGCAGGGGAAGTCTCCTACAATGAGCAGTTCTTC.

The chain joins TRBV6-5 to TRBJ2-7; 8 nucleotides match TRBD1. Unmatched junction bases numbered 6, after V lost 8 bases and J lost 3 bases. This CDR3 spans 13 amino acids. The V gene's germline CDR1 is MNHEY and CDR2 SVGAGI. The CDR3 DNA follows: TGTGCCAGCGAGGACAGGGCAAACTACGAGCAGTACTTC. Amino acid sequence: CASEDRANYEQYF.

This rearrangement joins TRBV7-6 to TRBJ2-7, with 7 bases that match TRBD1. V trimming: 2 bases; J trimming: 0 bases; junction bases outside the gene matches: 1. The CDR3 loop spans 14 amino acids. CDR1 SGHVS and CDR2 FNYEAQ come from the germline V gene. As DNA, the CDR3 is TGTGCCAGCAGCTTACCAGGGGGCTCCTACGAGCAGTACTTC. This encodes CASSLPGGSYEQYF.

The chain joins TRBV29-1 to TRBJ1-1; D unresolved. Germline assignment: CDR1 SQVTM and CDR2 ANQGSEA. V shed 8 bases and J shed 0 bases, with 16 bases lying between them. This CDR3 has 14 residues. The CDR3: CSTRRSQLNTEAFF. The CDR3 bases are TGCAGCACGAGGAGGAGTCAGTTGAACACTGAAGCTTTCTTT.

This chain uses TRBV27 with TRBJ1-4, with a possible D match to TRBD1 (6 bases). V lost 5 bases and J lost 11, with 21 bases in between. Germline CDR1 MNHEY, CDR2 SMNVEV (reference sequence). The CDR3 contains 15 residues. The CDR3, as DNA: TGTGCCAGCAGTCCGATTGGGGCAGGGGAGGGCAAACTGTTTTTT. Translating gives CASSPIGAGEGKLFF.

The V and J genes are TRBV18 and TRBJ1-2; a weak D match, TRBD1 (5 bases). Germline V gives CDR1 KGHSH, CDR2 LQKENI. V dropped 2 bases and J dropped 8 bases, with 12 bases sitting between them. The CDR3 runs to 13 residues. The CDR3 loop is CASSPLSGEGYTF. The CDR3 DNA is TGTGCCAGCTCACCATTGTCGGGGGAGGGCTACACCTTC.

The chain employs TRBV2 and TRBJ2-1, with D possibly being TRBD2 (7 bases). This CDR3 is built from 14 residues. Germline V gene sequence: CDR1 SNHLY, CDR2 FYNNEI. V was cut by 9 bases and J by 2 bases, with 14 bases left in between. CDR3 protein: CASREGGAYNEQFF. The CDR3 DNA sequence: TGTGCCAGTCGAGAGGGGGGGGCCTACAATGAGCAGTTCTTC.

Here the CDR3 reads CASSPPLGGRGFRYEQYF. CDR3 DNA sequence: TGTGCCAGCTCACCCCCGTTAGGGGGTCGGGGTTTCCGCTACGAGCAGTACTTC. The chain carries TRBV18 and TRBJ2-7; TRBD1 is a possible D gene (6 bases). The CDR3 consists of 18 residues. In germline, CDR1 is KGHSH, CDR2 LQKENI. V was shortened by 3 bases and J by 3 bases, with 24 bases between the two germline ends.

In its sample, this clone was seen once. This sequence joins TRBV7-8 and TRBJ2-7; 9 nucleotides line up with TRBD2. Germline CDR1 is SGHVS and CDR2 is FQNEAQ. V trimming: 4 bases; J trimming: 0 bases; junction bases outside the gene matches: 7. The CDR3 extends over 16 amino acids. CDR3: CASSSVAGVTSYEQYF. The CDR3 coding sequence is TGTGCCAGCAGCTCGGTAGCGGGGGTCACCTCCTACGAGCAGTACTTC.

This clone was counted a few times. This chain links TRBV6-1 with TRBJ1-6, with D unclear. V was cut by 0 bases and J by 11 bases, with 8 bases left in between. The CDR3 sequence is 13 residues long. CDR1 and CDR2 (germline): MNHNS, SASEGT. This chain's CDR3 is CASSEASVTPLHF. The DNA for the CDR3 is TGTGCCAGCAGTGAAGCGTCGGTGACACCCCTCCACTTT.

This clone was seen a single time. This chain connects TRBV6-5 to TRBJ1-2, with 10 nucleotides matching TRBD1. The CDR3 has 14 amino acids. Germline trimming cut 8 bases from V and 5 bases from J; bases unmatched to any gene: 8. The germline V gene has CDR1 MNHEY and CDR2 SVGAGI. CDR3 in amino acids: CASSGTGVRYGYTF. As DNA, the CDR3 is TGTGCCAGCTCCGGGACAGGGGTTAGATATGGCTACACCTTC.